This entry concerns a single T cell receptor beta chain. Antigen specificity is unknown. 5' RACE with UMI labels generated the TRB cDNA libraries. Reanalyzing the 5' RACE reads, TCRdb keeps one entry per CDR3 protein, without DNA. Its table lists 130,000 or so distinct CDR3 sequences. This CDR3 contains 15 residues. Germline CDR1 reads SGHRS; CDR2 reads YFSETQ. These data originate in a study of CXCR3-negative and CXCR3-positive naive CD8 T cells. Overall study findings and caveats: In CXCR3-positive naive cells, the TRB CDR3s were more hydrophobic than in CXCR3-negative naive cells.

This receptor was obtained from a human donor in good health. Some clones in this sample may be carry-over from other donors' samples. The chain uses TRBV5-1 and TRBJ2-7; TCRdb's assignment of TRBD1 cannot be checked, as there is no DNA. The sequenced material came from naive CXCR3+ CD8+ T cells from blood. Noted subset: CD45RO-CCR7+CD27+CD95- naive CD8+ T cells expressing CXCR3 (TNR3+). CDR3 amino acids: CASSLLPGTTNEQYF.